This is a list of T cell receptor beta chains from one sample in a study of early T cells in non-severe SARS-CoV-2 infection. TCRdb called the 5' RACE reads again in MiXCR, with one record for every CDR3 protein. The sample carries under 75,000 distinct CDR3 sequences, about 13% recorded once. Sample: whole blood. These TCRs come from an adult who was a healthcare worker with PCR-confirmed SARS-CoV-2 infection or an uninfected control (not recorded which). Both conserved end residues are part of each CDR3. The order of the fields is clone size, J gene, V gene, D gene, CDR3 protein, CDR3 DNA. D genes are given only for firm matches. A row's size may be missing; if present it is once, few, many or a size class.

clone size: .; J gene: TRBJ1-5; V gene: TRBV20-1; D gene: TRBD1; CDR3 protein: CSARVGTGINQPQHF; CDR3 DNA: TGCAGTGCTAGAGTCGGGACAGGGATCAATCAGCCCCAGCATTTT
clone size: few; J gene: TRBJ1-3; V gene: TRBV5-1; D gene: .; CDR3 protein: CASSLEGRGNTIYF; CDR3 DNA: TGCGCCAGCAGCTTGGAGGGGCGAGGAAACACCATATATTTT
clone size: .; J gene: TRBJ2-3; V gene: TRBV6-1; D gene: TRBD2; CDR3 protein: CASSEAGGSATDTQYF; CDR3 DNA: TGTGCCAGCAGTGAAGCGGGAGGGTCGGCCACAGATACGCAGTATTTT
clone size: many; J gene: TRBJ1-1; V gene: TRBV7-3; D gene: .; CDR3 protein: CASSLPVNRTVLNTEAFF; CDR3 DNA: TGTGCCAGCAGCTTACCTGTAAATAGGACAGTCTTGAACACTGAAGCTTTCTTT
clone size: many; J gene: TRBJ2-7; V gene: TRBV6-5; D gene: TRBD1; CDR3 protein: CASSYSTGGLSYEQYF; CDR3 DNA: TGTGCCAGCAGTTACTCGACAGGGGGTTTGTCCTACGAGCAGTACTTC
clone size: many; J gene: TRBJ2-5; V gene: TRBV7-9; D gene: .; CDR3 protein: CASSLAPREETQYF; CDR3 DNA: TGTGCCAGCAGCTTAGCCCCCAGGGAAGAGACCCAGTACTTC
clone size: few; J gene: TRBJ1-2; V gene: TRBV6-5; D gene: .; CDR3 protein: CASGAPRGGYTF; CDR3 DNA: TGTGCCAGCGGGGCTCCTCGAGGTGGCTACACCTTC
clone size: many; J gene: TRBJ2-7; V gene: TRBV6-5; D gene: .; CDR3 protein: CASSYTVSYEQYF; CDR3 DNA: TGTGCCAGCAGTTACACTGTCTCCTACGAGCAGTACTTC
clone size: few; J gene: TRBJ2-7; V gene: TRBV29-1; D gene: TRBD1; CDR3 protein: CSVGPGTGAEQYF; CDR3 DNA: TGCAGCGTTGGACCCGGGACAGGGGCCGAGCAGTACTTC
clone size: .; J gene: TRBJ2-1; V gene: TRBV7-2; D gene: TRBD2; CDR3 protein: CASSLVPGLAGYNEQFF; CDR3 DNA: TGTGCCAGCAGCTTAGTGCCGGGACTAGCGGGGTACAATGAGCAGTTCTTC
clone size: many; J gene: TRBJ2-3; V gene: TRBV7-8; D gene: TRBD2; CDR3 protein: CASSFGLAGLKEYTDTQYF; CDR3 DNA: TGTGCCAGCAGCTTTGGACTAGCGGGATTAAAGGAATACACAGATACGCAGTATTTT
clone size: few; J gene: TRBJ2-2; V gene: TRBV2; D gene: .; CDR3 protein: CASSDQIPGELFF; CDR3 DNA: TGTGCCAGCAGTGACCAAATCCCCGGGGAGCTGTTTTTT
clone size: many; J gene: TRBJ2-5; V gene: TRBV20-1; D gene: TRBD2; CDR3 protein: CSEARASGGARETQYF; CDR3 DNA: TGCAGTGAAGCGCGGGCTAGCGGGGGGGCCCGGGAGACCCAGTACTTC
clone size: few; J gene: TRBJ2-5; V gene: TRBV28; D gene: .; CDR3 protein: CASSLRGGPTGTQYF; CDR3 DNA: TGTGCCAGCAGTTTAAGGGGGGGGCCCACCGGGACCCAGTACTTC
clone size: few; J gene: TRBJ2-1; V gene: TRBV29-1; D gene: .; CDR3 protein: CSVDRVGVSSYNEQFF; CDR3 DNA: TGCAGCGTTGATAGGGTGGGCGTGAGCTCCTACAATGAGCAGTTCTTC
clone size: many; J gene: TRBJ1-5; V gene: TRBV19; D gene: .; CDR3 protein: CASSMLGSNQPQHF; CDR3 DNA: TGTGCCAGTAGTATGTTAGGGAGCAATCAGCCCCAGCATTTT
clone size: few; J gene: TRBJ2-3; V gene: TRBV10-2; D gene: .; CDR3 protein: CASTGGSTDTQYF; CDR3 DNA: TGCGCCAGCACGGGTGGTAGCACAGATACGCAGTATTTT
clone size: many; J gene: TRBJ2-7; V gene: TRBV2; D gene: .; CDR3 protein: CASSETGPPSYEQYF; CDR3 DNA: TGTGCCAGCAGTGAAACGGGTCCGCCTTCCTACGAGCAGTACTTC
clone size: many; J gene: TRBJ1-1; V gene: TRBV11-2; D gene: .; CDR3 protein: CASSRTGAMNTEAFF; CDR3 DNA: TGTGCCAGCAGCCGAACGGGGGCCATGAACACTGAAGCTTTCTTT
clone size: few; J gene: TRBJ2-3; V gene: TRBV28; D gene: TRBD1; CDR3 protein: CASGHRGPDTQYF; CDR3 DNA: TGTGCCAGCGGGCACAGGGGGCCAGATACGCAGTATTTT
clone size: many; J gene: TRBJ2-7; V gene: TRBV4-3; D gene: .; CDR3 protein: CASSLSPAQGIDEQYF; CDR3 DNA: TGCGCCAGCAGCCTCTCCCCGGCCCAGGGGATCGACGAGCAGTACTTC
clone size: once; J gene: TRBJ2-1; V gene: TRBV3-1; D gene: .; CDR3 protein: CASSHLLVGDNEQFF; CDR3 DNA: TGTGCCAGCAGTCACCTTCTTGTAGGGGACAATGAGCAGTTCTTC
clone size: .; J gene: TRBJ1-5; V gene: TRBV3-1; D gene: TRBD1; CDR3 protein: CASSLTGALNQPQHF; CDR3 DNA: TGTGCCAGCAGCCTTACAGGGGCACTCAATCAGCCCCAGCATTTT
clone size: few; J gene: TRBJ2-6; V gene: TRBV7-8; D gene: .; CDR3 protein: CASSSADGANVLTF; CDR3 DNA: TGTGCCAGCAGCTCCGCGGATGGGGCCAACGTCCTGACTTTC
clone size: many; J gene: TRBJ1-6; V gene: TRBV25-1; D gene: .; CDR3 protein: CASSEYKAGNSPLHF; CDR3 DNA: TGTGCCAGCAGTGAATATAAGGCAGGCAATTCACCCCTCCACTTT